The 12 T cell receptor beta chains presented below share a single source sample, sequenced in a study of blood T cell repertoires in COVID-19. The repertoire was sequenced with immunoSEQ multiplex PCR; TCRdb's copy has only in-frame clones and lacks some. Of 450,000 or so clones listed, approximately 91% are singletons. Sequencing used peripheral blood. All receptors derive from a woman aged 40 to 50 with COVID-19, enrolled during active disease.

The count of this clone is one. The gene calls are TRBV18 and TRBJ1-1; D unclear. There are 13 residues in the CDR3. The germline V gene has CDR1 KGHSH and CDR2 LQKENI. V lost 3 bases to trimming and J lost 6 bases, with 11 bases between them. For the CDR3, the DNA is TGTGCCAGCTCACCGATACAAGAGGCTGAAGCTTTCTTT. It yields the protein CASSPIQEAEAFF. The full variable domain, completed using reference TRBV18 and TRBJ1-1, is NAGVMQNPRHLVRRRGQEARLRCSPMKGHSHVYWYRQLPEEGLKFMVYLQKENIIDESGMPKERFSAEFPKEGPSILRIQQVVRGDSAAYFCASSPIQEAEAFFGQGTRLTVV.

This chain uses TRBV6-2 or TRBV6-3 with TRBJ2-1; 10 nucleotides agree with TRBD2. Losses at the gene ends were 4 bases for V and 6 bases for J; bases not matched to a gene: 6. CDR3 length: 15 amino acids. Per germline, CDR1 MNHEY and CDR2 SVGEGT. CDR3 region: CASSWTSGTLNEQFF. CDR3 nucleotide sequence: TGTGCCAGCAGTTGGACTAGCGGAACCCTCAATGAGCAGTTCTTC.

With respect to this clone: Other DNA sequences from this sample encode an identical CDR3 as well. The genes are TRBV28 and TRBJ1-1; D uncertain. Per the germline V gene, CDR1 is MDHEN and CDR2 is SYDVKM. The V end lost 6 bases, the J end lost 1 base, and 3 bases lay between the germline ends. The CDR3 totals 11 residues. CDR3 protein: CASSSNTEAFF. The CDR3 coding sequence is TGTGCCAGCAGCTCGAACACTGAAGCTTTCTTT.

This chain connects TRBV10-3 to TRBJ2-2; tentatively, D is TRBD2 (6 bases). The CDR3 totals 16 residues. V was shortened by 0 bases and J by 0 bases, with 8 bases between the two germline ends. The V gene's germline CDR1 is ENHRY and CDR2 SYGVKD. The CDR3 sequence is CAISESRTTNTGELFF. The CDR3 DNA is TGTGCCATCAGTGAGTCGAGGACTACGAACACCGGGGAGCTGTTTTTT.

The rearrangement joins TRBV19 to TRBJ1-2; D unclear. The CDR3 runs to 13 residues. The germline CDR1 and CDR2 sequences are LNHDA and SQIVND (reference sequence). The germline V and J ends were trimmed by 8 bases and 0 bases, with 10 bases remaining between them. CDR3 amino acids: CASEFRPNYGYTF. The CDR3 nucleotides read TGTGCCAGTGAGTTTCGTCCTAACTATGGCTACACCTTC.

This clone has a count of ten or more. This chain links TRBV6-1 with TRBJ2-1, with 9 bases fitting TRBD1. CDR3 length: 16 amino acids. Germline CDR1 MNHNS, CDR2 SASEGT. V was clipped by 4 bases and J by 2 bases; unmatched bases: 6. The CDR3 spells CASSVMTGGTYNEQFF. DNA for the CDR3: TGTGCCAGCAGTGTAATGACAGGGGGTACCTACAATGAGCAGTTCTTC.

Only a few counts were recorded for this clone. The chain is built from TRBV6-5 and TRBJ1-6; 7 bases align to TRBD1. Germline-derived CDR1 and CDR2 are MNHEY and SVGAGI. V lost 1 base to trimming and J lost 6 bases; unmatched junction nucleotides: 6. The CDR3 runs to 16 residues. The DNA of the CDR3 is TGTGCCAGCAGTTACTTGGGGACAGCAACTAATTCACCCCTCCACTTT. Its protein product is CASSYLGTATNSPLHF.

This chain links TRBV5-1 with TRBJ1-2, with D possibly being TRBD1 (5 bases). V was shortened by 1 base and J by 3 bases, with 10 bases between the two germline ends. Germline loops: CDR1 SGHRS, CDR2 YFSETQ. The CDR3 length is 14 residues. CDR3 nucleotide sequence: TGCGCCAGCAGCTTGCAAGGGGATGACTATGGCTACACCTTC. This codes for CASSLQGDDYGYTF.

This chain links TRBV4-1 with TRBJ1-3; D unresolved. Germline V gene data show CDR1 as MGHRA and CDR2 as YSYEKL. The CDR3 runs 16 residues. V was pared by 3 bases and J by 2 bases, with 14 bases between. CDR3 protein: CASSQKGPGTGNTIYF. CDR3 bases: TGCGCCAGCAGCCAGAAAGGTCCGGGGACTGGAAACACCATATATTTT.

The chain carries TRBV11-2 and TRBJ2-3; D unclear. Trimming left V 5 bases short and J 11 bases short, with 14 bases between. CDR3 size: 12 residues. Germline-derived CDR1 and CDR2 are SGHAT and FQNNGV. CDR3 sequence (DNA): TGTGCCAGCAGCCCCGGTTGGCGAGGGCAGTATTTT. Protein: CASSPGWRGQYF.

J is TRBJ2-3 and V is TRBV7-9; 14 bases line up with TRBD2. From germline, CDR1 is SEHNR and CDR2 FQNEAQ (reference sequence). With 9 bases clipped from V and 4 bases from J, the junction kept 6 bases outside the gene matches. CDR3 size: 15 residues. In DNA, the CDR3 is TGTGCCAGTGGGACTAGCGGGAGAGGCGCAGATACGCAGTATTTT. The encoded protein is CASGTSGRGADTQYF.

The chain carries TRBV5-6 and TRBJ1-4, with 11 bases matching TRBD1. V shed 3 bases and J 8 bases; nucleotides not matched to a gene: 6. This CDR3 comprises 15 residues. The germline CDR1 and CDR2 sequences are SGHDT and YYEEEE. CDR3 coding DNA: TGTGCCAGCAGCTCCGGACAGGGGGCATGGGAAAAACTGTTTTTT. Amino acids: CASSSGQGAWEKLFF.